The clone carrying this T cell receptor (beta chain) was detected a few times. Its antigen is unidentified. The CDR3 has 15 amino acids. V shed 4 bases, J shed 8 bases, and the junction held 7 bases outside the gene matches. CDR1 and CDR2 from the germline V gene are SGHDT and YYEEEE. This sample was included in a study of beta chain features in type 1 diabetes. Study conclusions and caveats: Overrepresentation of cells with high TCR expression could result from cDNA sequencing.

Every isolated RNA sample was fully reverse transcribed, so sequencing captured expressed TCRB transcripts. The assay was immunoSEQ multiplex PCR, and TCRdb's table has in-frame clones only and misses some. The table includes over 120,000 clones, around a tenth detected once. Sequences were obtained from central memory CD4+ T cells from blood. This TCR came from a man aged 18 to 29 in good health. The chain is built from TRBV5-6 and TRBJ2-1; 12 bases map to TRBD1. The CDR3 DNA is TGTGCCAGCAGCCCCGGGACAGGGGGCGCGGATGAGCAGTTCTTC. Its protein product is CASSPGTGGADEQFF.